This TCR beta chain was sequenced for a study of blood T cell repertoires in COVID-19. Study details: The United States, Italy and Spain were the sources of the acute and convalescent COVID-19 samples. Sources were T cells, B-cell-depleted T cells, or PBMCs; the material itself was cDNA or gDNA.

V lost 0 bases to trimming and J lost 6 bases, with 8 bases between them. The germline V gene has CDR1 SEHNR and CDR2 FQNEAQ (reference sequence). The CDR3 has 13 residues. In the source study's methods: Cell counts per sample came from amplifying reference gene primers. Sequenced by immunoSEQ multiplex PCR; TCRdb stores in-frame clones only, minus some. V and J calls and clone size are copied from that table; D and trimming were computed from the DNA. The profile shows hundreds of thousands of clones, 75% to 90% of them singletons. This receptor was obtained from a man between 18 and 29 years old with active or convalescent COVID-19. V gene TRBV7-9 combines with J gene TRBJ1-1, with D uncertain. The specimen was peripheral blood. The CDR3: CASSLARLSEAFF. CDR3 bases: TGTGCCAGCAGCTTAGCGCGTTTGTCTGAAGCTTTCTTT.